Sequencing of this T cell receptor beta chain was carried out in a study of CD8 T cells in Susac syndrome. RNA, at about 0.45 to 1 ug, was reverse transcribed with random hexamers. TCRdb reprocessed the immunoSEQ multiplex PCR reads via MiXCR and lists one record per CDR3 protein. The data contain around 170,000 distinct CDR3 sequences, 90% to 97% of them seen just once; the ten biggest clones take up 0.098%. The sample was CD4+ T cells from PBMCs. The sequence came from a human donor with Susac syndrome.

The CDR3 region is CASSRRDQETQYF. CDR3 bases: TGTGCCAGCAGCCGTCGAGACCAAGAGACCCAGTACTTC. The chain joins TRBV16 to TRBJ2-5; no clear D gene. Germline V lookup: CDR1 KGHSY, CDR2 FQNENV. Trimming stripped 4 bases from V and 0 bases from J, with 6 bases between. This CDR3 region has 13 residues.